This T cell receptor (beta chain) comes out of a study of T cell changes during pregnancy in multiple sclerosis. Some clones are missing from TCRdb's copy, which holds only in-frame ones; the method was immunoSEQ multiplex PCR. The sample lists tens of thousands of clones, approximately 91% occurring once. The CDR3 totals 16 residues. Trimming at V came to 3 bases and at J to 6 bases, leaving 9 bases not matched to a gene. CDR1 and CDR2 from the germline V gene are LNHDA and SQIVND (reference sequence). The material sequenced was peripheral blood, taken before pregnancy. The sequence was obtained from a female donor with multiple sclerosis, enrolled in a pregnancy study. V usage is TRBV19 and J usage is TRBJ2-2; 8 bases are a match to TRBD1. The CDR3, as DNA: TGTGCCAGTAGTATTGGTCAGGGGGCGCGCGCCGGGGAGCTGTTTTTT. Encoded protein: CASSIGQGARAGELFF.